Shown below are 31 T cell receptor beta chains from a single sample sequenced in a study of blood T cells in healthy people across ages. For the second PCR, which ran for 7 to 11 cycles, a sample-barcoded 5' primer and a J-beta primer mix were used. TCRdb re-analysed the 5' RACE reads in MiXCR, keeping a single row per CDR3 protein. Of over 1,200,000 distinct CDR3 sequences in the sample, 55% to 75% were seen once. The material sequenced was blood. The receptors were sampled from a young man in good health.

The J gene is TRBJ2-3, the V gene TRBV4-3, with 7 bases that match TRBD1. The V segment lost 6 bases and the J segment 3 bases; nucleotides outside the gene matches: 9. The germline CDR1 and CDR2 sequences are LGHNA and YSLEER. CDR3 length: 15 residues. DNA for the CDR3: TGCGCCAGCAGTCGGACAGGTAGAGCTACAGATACGCAGTATTTT. This codes for CASSRTGRATDTQYF.

CDR3 loop: CAGVAGNEQFF. CDR3 sequence (DNA): TGTGCGGGGGTAGCCGGCAATGAGCAGTTCTTC. V and J are TRBV7-9 and TRBJ2-1; perhaps D is TRBD1 or TRBD2 (5 bases each). The germline gives CDR1 SEHNR, CDR2 FQNEAQ (reference sequence). The CDR3 loop spans 11 amino acids.

The J gene is TRBJ2-3, the V gene TRBV6-5; 12 bases are shared with TRBD2. From germline, CDR1 is MNHEY and CDR2 SVGAGI. The length of the CDR3 is 15 residues. J gave up 6 bases and V 5 bases, and 6 bases lay outside the gene matches. This CDR3 is CASSKLAGGSDTQYF. As DNA, the CDR3 is TGTGCCAGCAGTAAACTAGCGGGGGGCTCGGATACGCAGTATTTT.

The chain employs TRBV6-2 or TRBV6-3 and TRBJ2-5; D might be TRBD2 (6 bases). Germline values: CDR1 MNHEY, CDR2 SVGEGT. Trimming removed 10 bases at V and 2 bases at J, with 11 bases between. The CDR3 is made up of 12 amino acids. CDR3 coding DNA: TGTGCCAACCTTAGCGGACAAGAGACCCAGTACTTC. As protein: CANLSGQETQYF.

There are a few counts of this clonotype. J is TRBJ2-3 and V is TRBV6-5; 8 bases are shared with TRBD2. V gave up 5 bases and J gave up 7 bases; unmatched junction bases: 14. The CDR3 is 16 amino acids. Germline V gene lookup returns CDR1 MNHEY and CDR2 SVGAGI. CDR3 in amino acids: CASSPYRLAPPNTQYF. Written as DNA, the CDR3 is TGTGCCAGCAGTCCCTACCGACTAGCGCCCCCGAATACGCAGTATTTT.

The rearrangement links TRBV4-1 to TRBJ2-7, with 8 bases identical to TRBD2. In germline, CDR1 is MGHRA, CDR2 YSYEKL. The CDR3 loop spans 15 amino acids. V lost 1 base to trimming and J lost 3 bases; unmatched junction nucleotides: 5. CDR3 amino acids: CASSQVGTRNYEQYF. The DNA for the CDR3 is TGCGCCAGCAGCCAAGTGGGGACTAGGAACTACGAGCAGTACTTC.

This clonotype was observed once. The V call is TRBV11-2, the J call TRBJ2-7, with D uncertain. From germline, CDR1 is SGHAT and CDR2 FQNNGV. The CDR3 length is 12 residues. The V end lost 0 bases, the J end lost 6 bases, and 6 bases lay between the germline ends. In DNA form, the CDR3 reads TGTGCCAGCAGCTTAGATTTCCCCGAGCAGTACTTC. It translates to CASSLDFPEQYF. Supplemented by reference TRBV11-2 and TRBJ2-7, the full variable domain reads EAGVAQSPRYKIIEKRQSVAFWCNPISGHATLYWYQQILGQGPKLLIQFQNNGVVDDSQLPKDRFSAERLKGVDSTLKIQPAKLEDSAVYLCASSLDFPEQYFGPGTRLTVT.

This chain uses TRBV28 with TRBJ1-2; D perhaps matches TRBD1 (6 bases). Trimming removed 8 bases at V and 2 bases at J, with 21 bases between. Looked up from germline, CDR1 is MDHEN and CDR2 is SYDVKM. The CDR3 loop spans 16 amino acids. CDR3 loop: CASEFTKQGPNYGYTF. The DNA for the CDR3 is TGTGCCAGCGAATTTACCAAACAGGGACCCAACTATGGCTACACCTTC.

The chain carries TRBV29-1 and TRBJ2-5; D is perhaps TRBD2 (5 bases). Looked up from germline, CDR1 is SQVTM and CDR2 is ANQGSEA. CDR3 length: 13 amino acids. Trimming took off 3 bases at V and 5 bases at J, with 13 bases between the two ends. As DNA, the CDR3 is TGCAGCGTTGATACCGGGGTAGTCGAGACCCAGTACTTC. Its translation: CSVDTGVVETQYF.

The chain carries TRBV29-1 and TRBJ2-7; D is possibly TRBD1 or TRBD2 (6 bases each). The V gene lost 5 bases and the J gene lost 2 bases, with 25 bases spanning the gap. From germline, CDR1 is SQVTM and CDR2 ANQGSEA. The CDR3 is 17 residues long. The CDR3 is CSVPSGDLSTGPYEQYF. The CDR3 DNA follows: TGCAGCGTTCCCTCGGGAGACCTTTCGACAGGCCCCTACGAGCAGTACTTC.

This clonotype was seen only once. The V call is TRBV7-2, the J call TRBJ2-3, with D tentatively TRBD2 (7 bases). CDR1 is SGHTA and CDR2 is FQGNSA in the germline V gene. The CDR3 is 19 residues long. V shed 4 bases and J shed 8 bases, with 31 bases lying between them. The CDR3 sequence: CASSSKGGGRERYKGTQYF. CDR3 bases: TGTGCCAGCAGCTCCAAGGGGGGGGGCAGGGAACGGTATAAGGGTACGCAGTATTTT.

This chain joins TRBV7-9 and TRBJ1-4, with no clear D. Trimming removed 1 base from V and 5 bases from J, with 14 bases in between. The CDR3 extends over 16 amino acids. Germline V gives CDR1 SEHNR, CDR2 FQNEAQ (reference sequence). CDR3 DNA sequence: TGTGCCAGCAGCTTAGGGCTGGGTCATTACAATGAAAAACTGTTTTTT. This gives the protein CASSLGLGHYNEKLFF.

This clonotype was counted once. This sequence joins TRBV4-1 and TRBJ2-1; 7 nucleotides agree with TRBD2. With V trimmed by 1 base and J by 6 bases, 9 bases remained unmatched. Germline lookup yields CDR1 MGHRA and CDR2 YSYEKL. The CDR3 covers 16 residues. Here the CDR3 reads CASSQGTGGPTNEQFF. The CDR3 coding sequence is TGCGCCAGCAGCCAAGGAACGGGAGGACCCACCAATGAGCAGTTCTTC.

The V and J genes are TRBV7-2 and TRBJ1-2; no reliable D call. Germline CDR1 SGHTA, CDR2 FQGNSA. Deletions cut 7 bases from V and 3 bases from J, with 18 bases between. The CDR3 covers 15 residues. DNA of the CDR3: TGTGCCAGCACACGGCCCGGACGGACCGACTATGGCTACACCTTC. It translates to CASTRPGRTDYGYTF.

There are a few counts of this clonotype. The J gene is TRBJ2-6, the V gene TRBV10-2; D is possibly TRBD1 or TRBD2 (5 bases each). Deletions cut 6 bases from V and 0 bases from J, with 9 bases between. The CDR3 covers 15 residues. From germline, CDR1 is WSHSY and CDR2 SAAADI. The CDR3 coding sequence is TGCGCCAGCAGGGGGGTGGACTCTGGGGCCAACGTCCTGACTTTC. Amino acids: CASRGVDSGANVLTF.

CDR3 sequence reads: CASKEVLPGETQYF. In DNA form, the CDR3 reads TGTGCCAGCAAAGAAGTACTACCTGGGGAGACCCAGTACTTC. This chain joins TRBV2 and TRBJ2-5, with D uncertain. CDR1 and CDR2 (germline): SNHLY, FYNNEI. The length of the CDR3 is 14 residues. Trimming took 7 bases from V and 5 from J, leaving 17 bases between them. The full variable domain, completed using reference TRBV2 and TRBJ2-5, is EPEVTQTPSHQVTQMGQEVILRCVPISNHLYFYWYRQILGQKVEFLVSFYNNEISEKSEIFDDQFSVERPDGSNFTLKIRSTKLEDSAMYFCASKEVLPGETQYFGPGTRLLVL.

The chain uses TRBV10-3 and TRBJ2-3; a weak D match, TRBD2 (6 bases). The CDR3 covers 18 residues. Germline V gene lookup returns CDR1 ENHRY and CDR2 SYGVKD. The V end was cut by 4 bases, the J end by 0 bases, with 20 bases between. CDR3 DNA: TGTGCCATCAGTGGGGGCGCCCCAGTACGGGGGAGCACAGATACGCAGTATTTT. It encodes CAISGGAPVRGSTDTQYF.

The CDR3 spells CASSSGQGFNNEQFF. DNA of the CDR3: TGTGCCAGCAGCTCGGGACAGGGGTTCAACAATGAGCAGTTCTTC. The chain joins TRBV5-5 to TRBJ2-1, with 10 bases fitting TRBD1. From germline, CDR1 is SGHKS and CDR2 YYEKEE (reference sequence). The J segment lost 5 bases and the V segment lost 3 bases, leaving 5 bases of the junction unmatched. This CDR3 spans 15 amino acids.

CDR3 coding DNA: TGTGCCAGCAGCCCCGAGGAGTCCGATACGCAGTATTTT. This translates into CASSPEESDTQYF. The chain has TRBV3-1 and TRBJ2-3, with no clear D. CDR1 LGHDT and CDR2 YNNKEL come from the germline V gene (reference sequence). Trimming pared 4 bases from V and 6 bases from J, leaving 11 bases between. This CDR3 has 13 amino acids.

This clonotype was recorded a few times. This rearrangement joins TRBV5-1 to TRBJ2-3; 11 nucleotides line up with TRBD1. The germline CDR1 and CDR2 sequences are SGHRS and YFSETQ. This CDR3 comprises 18 residues. Trimming at V came to 1 base and at J to 1 base, leaving 8 bases not matched to a gene. The CDR3: CASSLKADRGRGTDTQYF. The CDR3 DNA sequence: TGCGCCAGCAGCTTGAAGGCGGACAGGGGGCGAGGCACAGATACGCAGTATTTT.

This clonotype was counted only a few times. The chain has TRBV6-2 or TRBV6-3 and TRBJ2-5, with D hard to call. The CDR3 is made up of 14 amino acids. V lost 0 bases and J 4 bases, leaving 9 bases between the germline ends. The germline V gene encodes CDR1 MNHEY and CDR2 SVGEGT. The CDR3 spells CASSYSGNRETQYF. The CDR3 nucleotides are TGTGCCAGCAGTTACTCAGGGAACCGAGAGACCCAGTACTTC.

The chain has TRBV27 and TRBJ2-1, with 10 bases lining up with TRBD1. After removal of 6 bases from V and 8 bases from J, the junction contained 13 bases not matched to a gene. The germline V gene encodes CDR1 MNHEY and CDR2 SMNVEV (reference sequence). The CDR3 has 16 amino acids. CDR3: CASSPDRGRLLDEQFF. The CDR3 nucleotides read TGTGCCAGCAGCCCTGACAGGGGGCGCCTTCTGGATGAGCAGTTCTTC.

The chain carries TRBV12-3 or TRBV12-4 and TRBJ1-4; D is undetermined. The V end lost 5 bases, the J end lost 6 bases, and 16 bases lay between the germline ends. The length of the CDR3 is 15 residues. CDR3 amino acids: CASSIHGRRDEKLFF. As DNA, the CDR3 is TGTGCCAGCAGTATACACGGCAGGCGGGATGAAAAACTGTTTTTT.

This clonotype occurred a few times. One end of the junction is discordant with germline, which a read error may explain. The rearrangement joins TRBV9 to TRBJ2-3; TRBD2 aligns across 12 bases. Germline V gene lookup returns CDR1 SGDLS and CDR2 YYNGEE. The CDR3 covers 16 residues. CDR3 nucleotides: TGTGCCAGCAGCGTAGGGGCTAGCGGGAGGGCAGACACGCAGTATTTT. Residues: CASSVGASGRADTQYF.

This clonotype has only a few counts. The chain joins TRBV20-1 to TRBJ2-7; perhaps TRBD1 as D (5 bases). Per germline, CDR1 DFQATT and CDR2 SNEGSKA (reference sequence). The CDR3 is 14 amino acids. Trimming took 1 base from V and 2 from J, leaving 12 bases between them. The CDR3 bases are TGCAGTGCTAGAGCGGTGACAGTTCCCTACGAGCAGTACTTC. Translation: CSARAVTVPYEQYF.

This clonotype has only a few counts. The chain joins TRBV12-3 or TRBV12-4 to TRBJ2-3; weak D call: TRBD2 (5 bases). V lost 6 bases and J 13 bases, leaving 17 bases between the germline ends. This CDR3 contains 12 residues. The CDR3 coding sequence is TGTGCCAGCAGCCTAGAGGAGGCGGCGGAGTATTTT. Translating gives CASSLEEAAEYF.

The chain recombines TRBV29-1 with TRBJ2-7; a weak D match, TRBD1 (6 bases). The ends were cut back, 2 bases at V and 2 bases at J, with 16 bases in the middle. The CDR3 runs to 15 residues. In germline, CDR1 is SQVTM, CDR2 ANQGSEA. DNA of the CDR3: TGCAGCGTTGAATCCGAGGGGGAGAGAACCTACGAGCAGTACTTC. The encoded protein is CSVESEGERTYEQYF.

The J gene is TRBJ1-2, the V gene TRBV7-2, with D uncertain. In germline, CDR1 is SGHTA, CDR2 FQGNSA. CDR3 length equals 12 residues. The V end lost 5 bases, the J end lost 10 bases, and 14 bases lay between the germline ends. As DNA, the CDR3 is TGTGCCAGCAGCGACAACCTCTTAGCCTACACCTTC. Amino acid sequence: CASSDNLLAYTF.

This clonotype was seen more than once but under ten times. This sequence joins TRBV9 and TRBJ2-3; TRBD2 agrees at 7 bases. The V gene end was trimmed by 3 bases and the J gene end by 3 bases; junction bases not matched to a gene: 7. Germline CDR1 and CDR2: SGDLS and YYNGEE. This CDR3 spans 15 amino acids. CDR3 nucleotide sequence: TGTGCCAGCAGCGGAAGCGGGACCCTAACAGATACGCAGTATTTT. Its protein is CASSGSGTLTDTQYF.

V usage is TRBV6-1 and J usage is TRBJ1-2, with 8 bases that match TRBD1. The CDR3 is made up of 15 amino acids. Germline-derived CDR1 and CDR2 are MNHNS and SASEGT. V gave up 4 bases and J gave up 3 bases; unmatched junction bases: 7. DNA for the CDR3: TGTGCCAGCAGTGTCGACAGGGGTAAGGACTATGGCTACACCTTC. Amino acid sequence: CASSVDRGKDYGYTF.

This clonotype has only a few counts. The rearrangement links TRBV20-1 to TRBJ2-3; unclear D gene. CDR3 length: 12 residues. From germline, CDR1 is DFQATT and CDR2 SNEGSKA (reference sequence). V lost 7 bases and J lost 1, with 9 bases in between. Written as DNA, the CDR3 is TGCAGTGGTAGGGTTCGCACAGATACGCAGTATTTT. Its translation is CSGRVRTDTQYF.